These 2 T cell receptor beta chains share one sample of origin, sequenced in a study of shared clonotypes between healthy human individuals. Profiling relied on immunoSEQ multiplex PCR, and the TCRdb table lists in-frame clones only, not all of them. This repertoire shows approximately 2.5 million clones, 80% to 95% found once; its top ten account for approximately 0.36%. The source material was naive CD4+ T cells from PBMCs. Stated subset: CD45RA+ positively selected. Receptors were obtained from a man younger than 35 in good health. Some clones in this sample may be carry-over from other donors' samples.

Points on this clone: This sample includes further DNA sequences coding for the same CDR3. The rearrangement links TRBV7-9 to TRBJ1-2; no clear D gene. V gave up 5 bases and J gave up 7 bases, with 14 bases separating them. Germline V gene data show CDR1 as SEHNR and CDR2 as FQNEAQ (reference sequence). The CDR3 is made up of 13 amino acids. CDR3 sequence: CASSLDSGGGYTF. The DNA of the CDR3 is TGTGCCAGCAGCCTCGATAGTGGTGGTGGCTACACCTTC.

The rearrangement links TRBV7-9 to TRBJ2-7; 10 bases are a match to TRBD2. The CDR3 covers 15 residues. Per germline, CDR1 SEHNR and CDR2 FQNEAQ (reference sequence). With V trimmed by 5 bases and J by 7 bases, 11 bases remained unmatched. DNA of the CDR3: TGTGCCAGCAGCCATTCGGGACTAGCGTCTTGGGAGCAGTACTTC. Translation: CASSHSGLASWEQYF.